This TCR beta chain was obtained from a study of CD8+CD57+ T cells in acquired aplastic anemia. The overall study: On average, sorted CD4+ and CD8+ cells gave 3 to 4 ug of DNA.

Germline V gene sequence: CDR1 DFQATT, CDR2 SNEGSKA (reference sequence). This CDR3 is built from 19 residues. Trimming took 5 bases from V and 3 from J; bases not matched to a gene: 14. This clonotype turned up a few times. Patients selected for sequencing had displayed CD8+CD57+ cell expansion by flow cytometry. The template for TCR beta VDJ and CDR3 sequence profiling was genomic DNA. A single record per CDR3 protein comes from TCRdb applying MiXCR to the reads. This sample has around 500,000 distinct CDR3 sequences; around 33% occur once, and the top ten carry around 0.82%. Sequenced material: sorted CD4+, CD8+, or CD8+CD57+ T cells (not recorded which) from PBMCs. This TCR was recovered from a human donor with aplastic anemia. The chain employs TRBV20-1 and TRBJ2-1; 15 bases line up with TRBD2. The CDR3 nucleotides are TGCAGTGCTCTACCTGTTGGACTAGCGGGGGGGATGGGCTACAATGAGCAGTTCTTC. Its protein product is CSALPVGLAGGMGYNEQFF.